These 14 T cell receptor beta chains came from one sample sequenced in a study of cytomegalovirus exposure and HLA in healthy donors. It was with 60 Vbeta and 13 Jbeta primers that the PCR ran. Repertoires were generated with immunoSEQ multiplex PCR, while TCRdb's copy carries only in-frame clones and drops some. The data contain approximately 150,000 clones, around 80% of them singletons. Sequences were obtained from PBMCs. These receptor sequences come from a man aged 40-49 years in good health and CMV-seronegative.

This clone was observed a single time. The V and J genes are TRBV19 and TRBJ2-3; possibly TRBD2 for D (5 bases). The V gene's germline CDR1 is LNHDA and CDR2 SQIVND (reference sequence). The V end was cut by 9 bases, the J end by 5 bases, with 27 bases between. This CDR3 region has 17 residues. Written as DNA, the CDR3 is TGTGCCAGCTCTATGGGCGGGCGAGTACTTATCGGAGATACGCAGTATTTT. This encodes CASSMGGRVLIGDTQYF.

This clone has just a few counts. The chain combines TRBV6-5 with TRBJ2-7; 15 bases are shared with TRBD2. From germline, CDR1 is MNHEY and CDR2 SVGAGI. The V and J ends lost 2 bases and 6 bases, in that order; junction bases with no gene match: 5. The CDR3 covers 16 residues. The CDR3 DNA follows: TGTGCCAGCAGTTACCGGACTAGCGGGAGGGGGGGCGAGCAGTACTTC. This codes for CASSYRTSGRGGEQYF.

Worth noting for this clone: Other nucleotide sequences in the sample specify the same CDR3. The chain joins TRBV19 to TRBJ2-1, with TRBD2 matching over 9 bases. The CDR3 contains 19 residues. The V gene end was trimmed by 3 bases and the J gene end by 0 bases; junction bases not matched to a gene: 12. Germline CDR1 LNHDA, CDR2 SQIVND (reference sequence). The CDR3 region has the DNA TGTGCCAGTAGTATTCATGAGGCCAGGCGGGAGGGCTCCTACAATGAGCAGTTCTTC. Encoded protein: CASSIHEARREGSYNEQFF.

This chain links TRBV4-2 with TRBJ2-1, with 10 nucleotides matching TRBD1. V gave up 1 base and J gave up 7 bases; unmatched junction bases: 1. CDR1 is LGHNA and CDR2 is YNFKEQ in the germline V gene. This CDR3 is built from 14 residues. The CDR3 coding sequence is TGTGCCAGCAGCCAAGGACAGGGGGCAAATGAGCAGTTCTTC. Translating it yields CASSQGQGANEQFF.

This clone was detected only a few times. The V gene is TRBV21-1, the J gene TRBJ1-1; the table's D call of TRBD1 was not tested on the DNA. TRBV21-1 is designated a pseudogene. The CDR3 has 13 amino acids. In nucleotides, the CDR3 is TGTGCCAGCAGGGCCTCCTTGGACACTGAAGCTTTCTTT. Amino acids: CASRASLDTEAFF.

The rearrangement uses TRBV28 and TRBJ2-7; TRBD2 is a possible D gene (6 bases). Germline V gene data show CDR1 as MDHEN and CDR2 as SYDVKM. The CDR3 contains 14 residues. The V end was cut by 6 bases, the J end by 0 bases, with 12 bases between. The CDR3 bases are TGTGCCAGCAGGGCGGGACTCAGCTCCTACGAGCAGTACTTC. Amino acid sequence: CASRAGLSSYEQYF. The complete variable domain, with remaining parts taken from reference TRBV28 and TRBJ2-7, reads DVKVTQSSRYLVKRTGEKVFLECVQDMDHENMFWYRQDPGLGLRLIYFSYDVKMKEKGDIPEGYSVSREKKERFSLILESASTNQTSMYLCASRAGLSSYEQYFGPGTRLTVT.

This clone was seen more than once but under ten times. J is TRBJ1-5 and V is TRBV7-9; D ambiguous. V lost 1 base, J lost 6 bases, and 10 bases lay in between. CDR1 and CDR2 from the germline V gene are SEHNR and FQNEAQ (reference sequence). The length of the CDR3 is 14 residues. The CDR3 nucleotides read TGTGCCAGCAGCTTAGACGGGGAGAGTCAGCCCCAGCATTTT. This sequence encodes CASSLDGESQPQHF.

The V call is TRBV2, the J call TRBJ2-7, with a weak D call TRBD2 (6 bases). V was clipped by 4 bases and J by 0 bases, with 10 bases between them. The CDR3 is made up of 14 amino acids. Germline V lookup: CDR1 SNHLY, CDR2 FYNNEI. CDR3 in amino acids: CASSVTSFSYEQYF. The CDR3 bases are TGTGCCAGCAGTGTAACTAGCTTCTCCTACGAGCAGTACTTC.

This clone has just a few counts. This chain uses TRBV5-8 with TRBJ2-1; the D is unclear. The V and J ends lost 3 bases and 4 bases respectively, with 11 bases between them. The germline gives CDR1 SGHTS, CDR2 YDEGEE. The CDR3 extends over 14 amino acids. CDR3 loop: CASSSTRVYNEQFF. The CDR3 DNA reads TGTGCCAGCAGCTCAACGCGCGTGTACAATGAGCAGTTCTTC.

The chain is built from TRBV6-5 and TRBJ1-6; 9 bases agree with TRBD1. V lost 2 bases to trimming and J lost 10 bases; unmatched junction nucleotides: 9. Germline lookup yields CDR1 MNHEY and CDR2 SVGAGI. This CDR3 is built from 16 residues. This chain's CDR3 is CASSYRLGQGGSPLHF. In nucleotides, the CDR3 is TGTGCCAGCAGTTACCGTTTGGGACAGGGTGGCTCACCCCTCCACTTT.

V and J are TRBV18 and TRBJ2-3; 7 positions match TRBD1. The CDR3 consists of 13 residues. CDR1 KGHSH and CDR2 LQKENI come from the germline V gene. J was trimmed by 5 bases and V by 6 bases; bases with no gene match: 5. The CDR3 region has the DNA TGTGCCAGCTCTCAACAGGGGTTAGATACGCAGTATTTT. This sequence encodes CASSQQGLDTQYF.

The chain uses TRBV7-9 and TRBJ2-5; TRBD1 aligns across 12 bases. There are 15 residues in the CDR3. The J segment lost 4 bases and the V segment lost 6 bases, leaving 6 bases of the junction unmatched. Germline V gene sequence: CDR1 SEHNR, CDR2 FQNEAQ (reference sequence). The CDR3 sequence: CASSQGQGARETQYF. The CDR3 DNA is TGTGCCAGCAGTCAGGGACAGGGGGCGCGAGAGACCCAGTACTTC.

This sequence joins TRBV7-8 and TRBJ2-7; 8 nucleotides match TRBD1. The ends lost 4 bases at V and 3 bases at J; junction bases unmatched: 8. CDR3 length: 15 residues. CDR1 is SGHVS, CDR2 FQNEAQ, per germline. CDR3 sequence reads: CASSSEGTGFYEQYF. CDR3 sequence (DNA): TGTGCCAGCAGCTCCGAGGGGACAGGTTTCTACGAGCAGTACTTC.

J is TRBJ2-1 and V is TRBV2; D is perhaps TRBD1 (6 bases). Germline V gene data show CDR1 as SNHLY and CDR2 as FYNNEI. The V gene lost 6 bases and the J gene lost 7 bases, with 19 bases spanning the gap. The CDR3 runs to 15 residues. The CDR3 protein is CASRPDRIGLNEQFF. The CDR3 nucleotides read TGTGCCAGCAGACCTGACAGGATTGGGCTAAATGAGCAGTTCTTC.